The entry below describes one T cell receptor (beta chain). Other DNA sequences from this sample encode an identical CDR3 as well. These data belong to a study of shared clonotypes between healthy human individuals. The CDR3 is made up of 15 amino acids. Trimming at V came to 3 bases and at J to 1 base, leaving 5 bases not matched to a gene. Germline CDR1 is KGHSH and CDR2 is LQKENI. Sequencing used immunoSEQ multiplex PCR; TCRdb keeps in-frame clones, though not all of them. The sample has 2 million to 3 million clones, 85% to 95% seen once; the top ten hold 0.13% to 0.15%. The V and J genes are TRBV18 and TRBJ2-7; 8 bases fit TRBD2. This TCR was sampled from a man between 18 and 29 years old in good health. The specimen sequenced was naive CD4+ T cells sorted from blood. The subset here: CD45RA+ positively selected. The CDR3 DNA is TGTGCCAGCTCACCCCCCGCGGGAGGATCCTACGAGCAGTACTTC. This encodes CASSPPAGGSYEQYF.